There are many counts of the clone carrying this TCR beta chain. Its target is unknown. The data derive from a study of T cells after yellow fever vaccination. Notes on the study in general: Subsequent to the booster, the majority of primary-vaccination clones reappeared (96% CD4, roughly 90% CD8).

This CDR3 comprises 14 residues. Germline V gene data show CDR1 as SGHRS and CDR2 as YFSETQ. V was clipped by 4 bases and J by 4 bases; unmatched bases: 4. A 5'RACE template-switching step, the method used to make TCR cDNA, added a universal primer site and UMIs. TCRdb itself ran the 5' RACE reads through MiXCR, one entry per CDR3 protein. This sample has some 350,000 distinct CDR3 sequences; approximately 4.2% occur once, and the top ten carry approximately 24%. The specimen comprised PBMCs, sampled 5 days after the yellow fever booster vaccination. This TCR was recovered from a man younger than 35 who received the YFV17D yellow fever vaccine. V is TRBV5-1 and J is TRBJ1-4; 7 positions match TRBD1. For the CDR3, the DNA is TGCGCCAGCAGCCCGACAGGGTATAATGAAAAACTGTTTTTT. Its protein product is CASSPTGYNEKLFF.